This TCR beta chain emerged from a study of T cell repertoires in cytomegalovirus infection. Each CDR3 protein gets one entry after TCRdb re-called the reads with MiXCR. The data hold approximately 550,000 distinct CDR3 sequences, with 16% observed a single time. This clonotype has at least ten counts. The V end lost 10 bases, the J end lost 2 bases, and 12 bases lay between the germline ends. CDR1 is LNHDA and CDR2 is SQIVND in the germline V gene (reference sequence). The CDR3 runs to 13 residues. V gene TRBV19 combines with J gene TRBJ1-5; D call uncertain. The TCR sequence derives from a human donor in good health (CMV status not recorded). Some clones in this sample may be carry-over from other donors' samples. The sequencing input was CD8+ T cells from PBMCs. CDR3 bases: TGTGCCATCAGTTATGACGGCAATCAGCCCCAGCATTTT. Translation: CAISYDGNQPQHF.